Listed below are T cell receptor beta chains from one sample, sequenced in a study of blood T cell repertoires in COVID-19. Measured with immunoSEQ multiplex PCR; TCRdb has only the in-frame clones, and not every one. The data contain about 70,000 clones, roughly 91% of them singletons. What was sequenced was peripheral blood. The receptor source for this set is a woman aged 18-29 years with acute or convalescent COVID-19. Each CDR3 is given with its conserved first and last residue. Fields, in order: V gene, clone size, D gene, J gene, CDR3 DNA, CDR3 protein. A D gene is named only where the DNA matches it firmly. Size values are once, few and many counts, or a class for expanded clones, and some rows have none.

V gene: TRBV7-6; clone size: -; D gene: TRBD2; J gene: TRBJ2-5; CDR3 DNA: TGTGCCAGCAGCGTCCGGACTAGCGGAAAAGAGACCCAGTACTTC; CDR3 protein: CASSVRTSGKETQYF
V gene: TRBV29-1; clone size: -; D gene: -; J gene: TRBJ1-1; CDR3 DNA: TGCAGCGCTTATACAGGGACCGTCACTGAAGCTTTCTTT; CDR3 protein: CSAYTGTVTEAFF
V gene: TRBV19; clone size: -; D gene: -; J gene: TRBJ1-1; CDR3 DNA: TGTGCCAGTAGGTCTCAGGGAAATAGCATGAACACTGAAGCTTTCTTT; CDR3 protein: CASRSQGNSMNTEAFF
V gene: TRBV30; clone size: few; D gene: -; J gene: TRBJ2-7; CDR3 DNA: TGTGCCTGGAGTGCTACGTCATCCTACGAGCAGTACTTC; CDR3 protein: CAWSATSSYEQYF
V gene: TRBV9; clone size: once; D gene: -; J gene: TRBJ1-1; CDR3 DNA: TGTGCCAGCAGCGTAGCAGGGGAGAACACTGAAGCTTTCTTT; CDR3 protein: CASSVAGENTEAFF
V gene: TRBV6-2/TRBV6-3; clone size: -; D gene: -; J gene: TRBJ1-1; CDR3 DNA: TGTGCCAGCAGTTTTTCAGGGATTCCGAACACTGAAGCTTTCTTT; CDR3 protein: CASSFSGIPNTEAFF
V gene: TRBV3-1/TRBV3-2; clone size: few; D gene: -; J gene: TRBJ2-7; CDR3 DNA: TGTGCCAGCAGCCAAGGGCTCGAGCAGTACTTC; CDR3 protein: CASSQGLEQYF
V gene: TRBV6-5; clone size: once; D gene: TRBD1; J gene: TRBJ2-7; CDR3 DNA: TGTGCCAGCATCGGACCCGGGACAGGTCTCTACGAGCAGTACTTC; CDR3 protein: CASIGPGTGLYEQYF
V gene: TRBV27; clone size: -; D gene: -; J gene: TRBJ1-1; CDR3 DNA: TGTGCCAGCGCCCGGGGGTGGAACACTGAAGCTTTCTTT; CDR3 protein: CASARGWNTEAFF
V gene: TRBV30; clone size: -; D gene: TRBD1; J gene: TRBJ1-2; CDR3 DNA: TGTGCCTGGAGTGCAGGGGGTGCCTATGGCTACACCTTC; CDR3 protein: CAWSAGGAYGYTF
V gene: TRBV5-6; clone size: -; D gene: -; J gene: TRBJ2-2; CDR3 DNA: TGTGCCAGCAGCTACTACAGGACCGGGGAGCTGTTTTTT; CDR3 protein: CASSYYRTGELFF
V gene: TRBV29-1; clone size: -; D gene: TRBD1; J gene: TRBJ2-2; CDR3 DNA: TGCAGTGCTCGGGGACAGGGAACGGCCGGGGAGCTGTTTTTT; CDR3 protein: CSARGQGTAGELFF
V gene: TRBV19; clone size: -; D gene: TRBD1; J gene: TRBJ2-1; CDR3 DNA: TGTGCCAGTAGTCCGTACCACGGACAGGGTGGGCTCAATGAGCAGTTCTTC; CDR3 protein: CASSPYHGQGGLNEQFF
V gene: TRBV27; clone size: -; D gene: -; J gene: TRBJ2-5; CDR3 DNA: TGTGCCAGCAGTTTGTCTAGTACTGAGACCCAGTACTTC; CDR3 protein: CASSLSSTETQYF
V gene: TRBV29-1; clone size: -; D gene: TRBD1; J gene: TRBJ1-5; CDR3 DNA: TGCAGCGTAAGGGACAGGGGAACCAATCAGCCCCAGCATTTT; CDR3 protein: CSVRDRGTNQPQHF
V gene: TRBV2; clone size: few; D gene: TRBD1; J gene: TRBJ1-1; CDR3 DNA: TGTGCCAGCAGGACACCACCTAGACAGGGAAACACTGAAGCTTTCTTT; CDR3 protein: CASRTPPRQGNTEAFF
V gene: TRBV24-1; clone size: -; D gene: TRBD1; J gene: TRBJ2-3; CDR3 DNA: TGTGCCACCATTCTGGACAGGAGCACAGATACGCAGTATTTT; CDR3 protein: CATILDRSTDTQYF
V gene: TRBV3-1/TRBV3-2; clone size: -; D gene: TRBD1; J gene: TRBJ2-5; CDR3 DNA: TGTGCCAGCAGCCGCGACAGGGAAGAGACCCAGTACTTC; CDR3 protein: CASSRDREETQYF
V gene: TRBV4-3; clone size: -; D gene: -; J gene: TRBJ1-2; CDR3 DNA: TGCGCCAGCAGCCAAATCCCGGGGGGGCCCCATCCCTACACCTTC; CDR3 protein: CASSQIPGGPHPYTF
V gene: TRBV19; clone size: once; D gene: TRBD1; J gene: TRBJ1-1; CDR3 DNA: TGTGCCAGTAGTATGACAGGGGGTTTCGCTGAAGCTTTCTTT; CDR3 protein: CASSMTGGFAEAFF
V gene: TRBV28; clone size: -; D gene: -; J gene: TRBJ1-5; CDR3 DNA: TGTGCCAGCAGTTTTATGTTCGGGCCCCAGCATTTT; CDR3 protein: CASSFMFGPQHF
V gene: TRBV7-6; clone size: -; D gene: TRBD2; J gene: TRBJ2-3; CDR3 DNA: TGTGCCAGCAGCTTAATGGGCGGGAGCGGGACAGATACGCAGTATTTT; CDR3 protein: CASSLMGGSGTDTQYF
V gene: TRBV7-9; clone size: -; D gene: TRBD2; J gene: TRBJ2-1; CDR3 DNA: TGTGCCAGCAGCTCCAGACTAGCGGGAGTGAATGAGCAGTTCTTC; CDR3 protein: CASSSRLAGVNEQFF
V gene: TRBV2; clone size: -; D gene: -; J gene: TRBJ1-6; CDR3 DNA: TGTGCCAGCAGTACCCGACAGGTCGCCACCCCCCAAACTTCACCCCTCCACTTT; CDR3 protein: CASSTRQVATPQTSPLHF
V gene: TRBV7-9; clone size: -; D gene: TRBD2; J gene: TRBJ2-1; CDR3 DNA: TGTGCCAGCAGCGGAAGGGGACTAGGATACAATGAGCAGTTCTTC; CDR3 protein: CASSGRGLGYNEQFF
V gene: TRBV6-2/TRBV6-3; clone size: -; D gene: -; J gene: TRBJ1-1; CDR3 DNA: TGTGCCAGCAGTTCCCTCCCCCAGGCCGAAGCTTTCTTT; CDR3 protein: CASSSLPQAEAFF
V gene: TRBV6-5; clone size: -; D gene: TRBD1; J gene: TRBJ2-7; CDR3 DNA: TGTGCCAGCGGGTGGACAGGGGCGAACTACGAGCAGTACTTC; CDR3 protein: CASGWTGANYEQYF
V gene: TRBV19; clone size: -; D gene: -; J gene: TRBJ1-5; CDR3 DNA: TGTGCCAGTAGTATTGGGAGACAAGCAAATCAGCCCCAGCATTTT; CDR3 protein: CASSIGRQANQPQHF
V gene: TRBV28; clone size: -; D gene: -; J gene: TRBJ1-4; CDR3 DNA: TGTGCCAGCAGTTTACAGGGGAATAGGATTAGGGAAAAACTGTTTTTT; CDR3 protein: CASSLQGNRIREKLFF
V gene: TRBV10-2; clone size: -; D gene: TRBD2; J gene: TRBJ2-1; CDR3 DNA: TGCGCCAGCAGTGAGACCTCAGCGGGGAGCTCCTACAATGAGCAGTTCTTC; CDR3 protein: CASSETSAGSSYNEQFF
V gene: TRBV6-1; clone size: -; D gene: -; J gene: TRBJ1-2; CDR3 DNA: TGTGCCAGCAGTGATGGTCGGGGTGACCTTTATGGCTACACCTTC; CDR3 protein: CASSDGRGDLYGYTF
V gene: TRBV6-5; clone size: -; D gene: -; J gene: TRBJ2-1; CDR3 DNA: TGTGCCAGCAGTCTAAGAGGAGAAGGTTCGGTCTTC; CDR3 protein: CASSLRGEGSVF
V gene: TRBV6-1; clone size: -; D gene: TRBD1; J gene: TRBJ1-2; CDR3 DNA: TGTGCCAGCAGTGAAGTCAGGGGGCTTAACTATGGCTACACCTTC; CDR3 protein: CASSEVRGLNYGYTF
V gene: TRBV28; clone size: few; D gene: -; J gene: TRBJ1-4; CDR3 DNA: TGTGCCAGCAGTTTAACACCTACTAATGAAAAACTGTTTTTT; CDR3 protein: CASSLTPTNEKLFF
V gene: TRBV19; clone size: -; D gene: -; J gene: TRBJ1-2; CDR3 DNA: TGTGCCAGTAGTGACCGGATAGCTCTATATGGCTACACCTTC; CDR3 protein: CASSDRIALYGYTF
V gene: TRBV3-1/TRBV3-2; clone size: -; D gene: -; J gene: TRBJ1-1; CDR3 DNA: TGTGCCAGCAGCCAGGCACATGAAGCTTTCTTT; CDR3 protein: CASSQAHEAFF
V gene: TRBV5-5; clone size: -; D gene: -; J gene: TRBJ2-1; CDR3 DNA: TGTGCCAGCACCTTGGGAATGAGCTCCTACAATGAGCAGTTCTTC; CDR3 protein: CASTLGMSSYNEQFF